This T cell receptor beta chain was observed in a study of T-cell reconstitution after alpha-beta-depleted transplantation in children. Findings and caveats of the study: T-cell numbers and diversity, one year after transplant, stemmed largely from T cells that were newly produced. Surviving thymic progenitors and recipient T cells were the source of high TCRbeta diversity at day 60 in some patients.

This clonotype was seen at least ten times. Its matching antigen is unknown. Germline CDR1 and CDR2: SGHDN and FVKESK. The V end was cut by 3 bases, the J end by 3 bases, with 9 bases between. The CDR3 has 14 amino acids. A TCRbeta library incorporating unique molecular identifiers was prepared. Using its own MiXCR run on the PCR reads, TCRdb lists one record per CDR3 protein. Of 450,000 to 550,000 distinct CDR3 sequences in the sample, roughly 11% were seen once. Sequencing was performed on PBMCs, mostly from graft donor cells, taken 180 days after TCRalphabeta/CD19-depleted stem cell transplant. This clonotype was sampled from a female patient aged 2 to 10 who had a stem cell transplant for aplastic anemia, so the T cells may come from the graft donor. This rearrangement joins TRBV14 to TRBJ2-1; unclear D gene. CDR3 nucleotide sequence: TGTGCCAGCAGCCAGGTACAGATCTACAATGAGCAGTTCTTC. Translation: CASSQVQIYNEQFF.